This T cell receptor beta chain was recovered during a study of siplizumab effects on memory and regulatory T cells. Overall study findings and caveats: Tregs proliferating in siplizumab cultures lacked confirmation of their suppressive function.

About this clone: Its antigen is not known.

Each sample contributed about 10^5 TCR templates to the assay. Some clones are missing from TCRdb's copy, which holds only in-frame ones; the method was immunoSEQ multiplex PCR. The data show 95,000 to 110,000 clones, with roughly 92% seen just once and around 0.62% held by the top ten. The CDR3 contains 11 residues. CDR1 is WSHSY and CDR2 is SAAADI in the germline V gene. Trimming shortened V by 7 bases and J by 4 bases, and 8 bases separated the two germline ends. The sample taken for sequencing was Tregs sorted from blood. The genes are TRBV10-2 and TRBJ2-7, with a tentative D call TRBD2 (6 bases). This clonotype originated in a human donor in good health. CDR3: CASTRGYEQYF. The CDR3 nucleotides read TGCGCCAGCACGCGGGGATACGAGCAGTACTTC.